The clone carrying this T cell receptor beta chain has ten or more counts. Its specificity is unknown. Researchers amplified the TCR beta CDR3 regions from RNA transcripts. A first-round RT-PCR of the TCR CDR3 used the HTBI primer set. TCRdb reanalysed the multiplex PCR reads using MiXCR and keeps one entry per CDR3 protein. The sample consists of nearly 600,000 distinct CDR3 sequences, 13% to 15% of them appearing once. Exclusions: uncontrolled infection, other autoimmune disease, pregnancy, lactation. This CDR3 has 12 residues. Germline V CDR1 and CDR2: SGHRS, YFSETQ. Trimming stripped 4 bases from V and 7 bases from J, with 9 bases between. The entry originates in a study of T cells in Graves' hyperthyroidism and ophthalmopathy. Regarding the study as a whole: Blood held most thyroid clonotypes expanded above 0.001 frequency. Researchers report that a 13 V-J model separated ophthalmopathy from stable hyperthyroidism.

This rearrangement joins TRBV5-1 to TRBJ2-1; a weak D match, TRBD2 (5 bases). The TCR comes from a woman aged 18-30 years with Graves' ophthalmopathy. Sequenced input: blood. The CDR3 nucleotides are TGCGCCAGCAGCACGACTACAAATGAGCAGTTCTTC. Its protein product is CASSTTTNEQFF.